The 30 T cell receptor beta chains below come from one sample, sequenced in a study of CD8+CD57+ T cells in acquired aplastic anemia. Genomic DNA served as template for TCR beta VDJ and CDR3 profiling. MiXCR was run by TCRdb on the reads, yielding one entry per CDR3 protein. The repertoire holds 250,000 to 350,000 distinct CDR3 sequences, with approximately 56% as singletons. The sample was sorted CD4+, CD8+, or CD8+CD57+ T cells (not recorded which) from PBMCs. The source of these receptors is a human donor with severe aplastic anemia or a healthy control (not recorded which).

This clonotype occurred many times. CDR3: CASRDRSSGNTIYF. As DNA, the CDR3 is TGTGCCAGCAGAGACAGAAGCTCTGGAAACACCATATATTTT. The chain links TRBV7-2 to TRBJ1-3; the D gene is possibly TRBD1 (5 bases). The germline V gene has CDR1 SGHTA and CDR2 FQGNSA. This CDR3 region has 14 residues. V was trimmed by 6 bases and J by 0 bases, leaving 9 bases between them.

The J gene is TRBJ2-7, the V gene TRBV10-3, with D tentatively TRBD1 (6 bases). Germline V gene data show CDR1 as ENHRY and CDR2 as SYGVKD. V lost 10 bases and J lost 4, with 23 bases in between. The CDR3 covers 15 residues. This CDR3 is CASSRTGTQPYEQYF. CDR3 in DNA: TGTGCCAGCAGCCGCACCGGGACACAACCTTACGAGCAGTACTTC.

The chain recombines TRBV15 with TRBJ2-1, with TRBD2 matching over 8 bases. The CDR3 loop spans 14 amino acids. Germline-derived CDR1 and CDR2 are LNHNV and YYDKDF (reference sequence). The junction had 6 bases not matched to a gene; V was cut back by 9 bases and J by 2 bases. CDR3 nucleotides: TGTGCCACGATTACTAGCGGCCCCTACAATGAGCAGTTCTTC. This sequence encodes CATITSGPYNEQFF.

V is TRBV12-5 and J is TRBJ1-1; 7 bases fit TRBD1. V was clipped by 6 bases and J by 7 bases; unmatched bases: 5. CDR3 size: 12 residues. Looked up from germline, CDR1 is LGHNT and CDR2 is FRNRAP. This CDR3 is CASGWTGGEAFF. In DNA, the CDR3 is TGTGCTAGTGGCTGGACAGGAGGTGAAGCTTTCTTT.

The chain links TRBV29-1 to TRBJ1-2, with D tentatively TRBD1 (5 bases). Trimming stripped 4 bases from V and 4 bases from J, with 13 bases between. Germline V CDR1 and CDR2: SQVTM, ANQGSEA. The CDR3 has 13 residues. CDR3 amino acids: CSVGTEGPYGYTF. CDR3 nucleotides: TGCAGCGTTGGGACGGAGGGACCCTATGGCTACACCTTC. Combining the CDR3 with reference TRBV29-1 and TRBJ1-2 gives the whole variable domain SAVISQKPSRDICQRGTSLTIQCQVDSQVTMMFWYRQQPGQSLTLIATANQGSEATYESGFVIDKFPISRPNLTFSTLTVSNMSPEDSSIYLCSVGTEGPYGYTFGSGTRLTVV.

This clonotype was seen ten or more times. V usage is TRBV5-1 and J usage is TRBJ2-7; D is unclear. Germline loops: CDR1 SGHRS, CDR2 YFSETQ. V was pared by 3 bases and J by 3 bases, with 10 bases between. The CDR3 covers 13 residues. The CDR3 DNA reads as TGCGCCAGCAGCTCTAGAGAGGACTACGAGCAGTACTTC. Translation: CASSSREDYEQYF.

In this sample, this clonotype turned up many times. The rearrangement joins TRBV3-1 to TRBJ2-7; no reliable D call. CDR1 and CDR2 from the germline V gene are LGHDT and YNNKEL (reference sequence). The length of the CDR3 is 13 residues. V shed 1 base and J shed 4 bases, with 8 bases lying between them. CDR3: CASSQVDGYEQYF. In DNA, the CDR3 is TGTGCCAGCAGCCAAGTGGATGGTTACGAGCAGTACTTC.

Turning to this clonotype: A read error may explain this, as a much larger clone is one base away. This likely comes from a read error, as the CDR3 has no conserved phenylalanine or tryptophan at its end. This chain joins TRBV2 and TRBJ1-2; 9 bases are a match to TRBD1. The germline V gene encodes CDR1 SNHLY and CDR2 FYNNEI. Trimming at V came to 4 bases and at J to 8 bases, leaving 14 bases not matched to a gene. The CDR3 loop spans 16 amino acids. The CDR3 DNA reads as TGTGCCAGCAGTGGAAAGATACAGGGGGCAGTTGAGGGCTACACCTCC. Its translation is CASSGKIQGAVEGYTS.

CDR3 loop: CASRLTGGNSPLHF. The CDR3 coding sequence is TGTGCCAGTAGGCTGACAGGGGGTAATTCACCCCTCCACTTT. The rearrangement links TRBV19 to TRBJ1-6, with 9 positions matching TRBD1. The CDR3 loop spans 14 amino acids. Germline V CDR1 and CDR2: LNHDA, SQIVND (reference sequence). V lost 6 bases and J lost 6; bases outside the gene matches: 3.

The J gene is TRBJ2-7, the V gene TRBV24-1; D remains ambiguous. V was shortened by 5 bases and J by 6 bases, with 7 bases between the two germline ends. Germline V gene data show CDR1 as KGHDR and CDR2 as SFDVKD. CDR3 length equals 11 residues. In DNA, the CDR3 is TGTGCCACCAGTGGGCTGGGCGAGCAGTACTTC. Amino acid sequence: CATSGLGEQYF.

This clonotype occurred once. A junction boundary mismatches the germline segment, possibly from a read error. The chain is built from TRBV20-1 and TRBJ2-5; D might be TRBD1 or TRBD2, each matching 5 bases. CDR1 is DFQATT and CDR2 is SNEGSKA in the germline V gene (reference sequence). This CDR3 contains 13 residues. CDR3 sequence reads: CSARRAGQDTQYF. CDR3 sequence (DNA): TGCAGTGCTAGGAGGGCAGGACAAGACACCCAGTACTTC.

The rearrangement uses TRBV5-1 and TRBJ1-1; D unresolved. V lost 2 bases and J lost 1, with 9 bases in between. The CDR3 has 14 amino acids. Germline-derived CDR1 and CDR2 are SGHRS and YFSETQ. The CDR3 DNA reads TGCGCCAGCAGCTTAGTACGGTGGAACACTGAAGCTTTCTTT. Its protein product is CASSLVRWNTEAFF.

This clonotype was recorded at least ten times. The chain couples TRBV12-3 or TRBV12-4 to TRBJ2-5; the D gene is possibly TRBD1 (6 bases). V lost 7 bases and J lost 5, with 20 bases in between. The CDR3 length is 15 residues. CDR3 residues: CASNPGQPEGETQYF. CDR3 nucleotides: TGTGCCAGCAACCCCGGACAGCCCGAAGGGGAGACCCAGTACTTC.

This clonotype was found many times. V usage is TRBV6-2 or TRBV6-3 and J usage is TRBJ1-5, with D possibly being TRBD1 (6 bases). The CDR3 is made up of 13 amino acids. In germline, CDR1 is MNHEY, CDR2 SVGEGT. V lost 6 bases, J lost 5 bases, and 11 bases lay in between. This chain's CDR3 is CASSDRRDQPQHF. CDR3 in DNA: TGTGCCAGCAGCGACAGGAGGGATCAGCCCCAGCATTTT.

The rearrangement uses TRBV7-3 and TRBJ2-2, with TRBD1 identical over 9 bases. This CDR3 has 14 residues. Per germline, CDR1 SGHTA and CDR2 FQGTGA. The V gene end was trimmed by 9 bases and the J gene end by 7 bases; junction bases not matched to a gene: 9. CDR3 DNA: TGTGCCAGTACCTTACAGGGGGCCGGCGGGGAGCTGTTTTTT. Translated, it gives CASTLQGAGGELFF.

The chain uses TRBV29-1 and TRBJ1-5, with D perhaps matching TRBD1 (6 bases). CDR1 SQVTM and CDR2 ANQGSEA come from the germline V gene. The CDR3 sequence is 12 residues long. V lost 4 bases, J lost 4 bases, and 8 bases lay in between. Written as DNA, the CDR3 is TGCAGCGTTGCAGGGGCGAATCAGCCCCAGCATTTT. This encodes CSVAGANQPQHF.

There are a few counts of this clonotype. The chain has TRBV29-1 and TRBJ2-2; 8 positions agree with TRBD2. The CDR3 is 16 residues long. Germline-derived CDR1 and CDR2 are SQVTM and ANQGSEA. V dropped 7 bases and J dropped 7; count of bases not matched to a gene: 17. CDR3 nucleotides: TGCAGCGCCTCTTTGGCGGGGGGAATATATGTCGGGGAGCTGTTTTTT. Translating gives CSASLAGGIYVGELFF.

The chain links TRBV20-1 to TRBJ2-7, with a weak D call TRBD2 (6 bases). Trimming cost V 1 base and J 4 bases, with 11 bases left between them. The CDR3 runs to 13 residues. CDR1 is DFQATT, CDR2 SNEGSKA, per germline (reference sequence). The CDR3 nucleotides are TGCAGTGCTAGAGGAGCGGGCAGATACGAGCAGTACTTC. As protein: CSARGAGRYEQYF.

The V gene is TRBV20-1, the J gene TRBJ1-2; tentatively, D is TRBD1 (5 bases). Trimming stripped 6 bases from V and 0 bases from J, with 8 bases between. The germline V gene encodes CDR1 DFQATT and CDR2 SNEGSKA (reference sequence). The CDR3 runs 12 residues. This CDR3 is CSAQVANYGYTF. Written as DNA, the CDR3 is TGCAGTGCACAGGTAGCTAACTATGGCTACACCTTC.

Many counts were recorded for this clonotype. CDR3 sequence (DNA): TGTGCCAGCAGCTTCCGCGGAGGGGGTTCCAACACTGAAGCTTTCTTT. Amino acid sequence: CASSFRGGGSNTEAFF. The V and J genes are TRBV11-2 and TRBJ1-1, with D tentatively TRBD1 (6 bases). From germline, CDR1 is SGHAT and CDR2 FQNNGV. The CDR3 contains 16 residues. Trimming stripped 3 bases from V and 2 bases from J, with 16 bases between.

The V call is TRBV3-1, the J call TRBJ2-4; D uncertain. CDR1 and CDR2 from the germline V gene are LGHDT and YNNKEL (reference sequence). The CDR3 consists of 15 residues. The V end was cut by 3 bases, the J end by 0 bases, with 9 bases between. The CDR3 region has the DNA TGTGCCAGCAGCCACCCGGGCCTAGCCAAAAACATTCAGTACTTC. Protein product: CASSHPGLAKNIQYF.

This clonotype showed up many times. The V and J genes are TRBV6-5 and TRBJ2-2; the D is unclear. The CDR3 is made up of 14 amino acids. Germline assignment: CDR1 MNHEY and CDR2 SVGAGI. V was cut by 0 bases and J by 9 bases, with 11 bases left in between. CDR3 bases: TGTGCCAGCAGTTACTCCGGCAGTCACCGGGAGCTGTTTTTT. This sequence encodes CASSYSGSHRELFF.

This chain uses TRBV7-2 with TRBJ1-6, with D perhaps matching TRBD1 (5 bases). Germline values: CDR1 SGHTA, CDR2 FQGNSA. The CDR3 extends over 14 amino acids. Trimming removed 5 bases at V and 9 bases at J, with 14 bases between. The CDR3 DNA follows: TGTGCCAGCAGCAGGGCTGGGGGTACTTCACCCCTCCACTTT. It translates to CASSRAGGTSPLHF.

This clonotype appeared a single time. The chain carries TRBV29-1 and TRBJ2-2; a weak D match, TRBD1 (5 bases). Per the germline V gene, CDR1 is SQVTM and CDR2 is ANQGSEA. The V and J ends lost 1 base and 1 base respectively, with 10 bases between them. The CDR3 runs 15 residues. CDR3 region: CSVEAGDRNTGELFF. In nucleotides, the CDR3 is TGCAGCGTTGAAGCCGGTGACAGGAACACCGGGGAGCTGTTTTTT.

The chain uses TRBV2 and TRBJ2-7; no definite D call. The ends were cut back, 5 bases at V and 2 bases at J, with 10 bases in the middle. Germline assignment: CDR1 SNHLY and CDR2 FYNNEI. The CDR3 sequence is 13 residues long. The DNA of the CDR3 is TGTGCCAGCAGTTTAGCCCCAACCTACGAGCAGTACTTC. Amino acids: CASSLAPTYEQYF.

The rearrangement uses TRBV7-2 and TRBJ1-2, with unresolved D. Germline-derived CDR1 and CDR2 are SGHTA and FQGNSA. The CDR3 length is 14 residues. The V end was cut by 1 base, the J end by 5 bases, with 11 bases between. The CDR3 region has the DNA TGTGCCAGCAGCTTAGAGGTCGGAGCTTATGGCTACACCTTC. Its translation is CASSLEVGAYGYTF.

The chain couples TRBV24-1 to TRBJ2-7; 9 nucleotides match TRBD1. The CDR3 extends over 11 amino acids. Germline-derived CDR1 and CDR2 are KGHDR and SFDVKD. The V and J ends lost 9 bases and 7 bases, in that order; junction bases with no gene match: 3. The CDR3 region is CATPTGGEQYF. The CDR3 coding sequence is TGTGCCACCCCGACAGGGGGAGAGCAGTACTTC.

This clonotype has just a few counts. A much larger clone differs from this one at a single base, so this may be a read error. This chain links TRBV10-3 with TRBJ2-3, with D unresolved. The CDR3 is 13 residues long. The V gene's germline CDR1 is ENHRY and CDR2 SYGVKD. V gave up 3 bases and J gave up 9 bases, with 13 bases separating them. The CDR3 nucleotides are TGTGCCATCAGTGAACCGTCCGGGCACACGCAGTATTTT. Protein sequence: CAISEPSGHTQYF.

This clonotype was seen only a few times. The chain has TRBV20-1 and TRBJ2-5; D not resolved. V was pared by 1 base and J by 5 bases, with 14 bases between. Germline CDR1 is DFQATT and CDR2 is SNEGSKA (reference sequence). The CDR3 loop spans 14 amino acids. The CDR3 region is CSARGPDPTETQYF. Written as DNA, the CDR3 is TGCAGTGCTAGAGGACCGGACCCGACGGAGACCCAGTACTTC.

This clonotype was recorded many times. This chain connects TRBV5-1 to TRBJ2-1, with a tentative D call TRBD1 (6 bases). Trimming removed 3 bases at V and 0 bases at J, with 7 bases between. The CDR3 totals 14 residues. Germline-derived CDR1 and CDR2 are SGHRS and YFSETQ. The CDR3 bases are TGCGCCAGCAGCTGGGACAACTCCTACAATGAGCAGTTCTTC. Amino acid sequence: CASSWDNSYNEQFF.